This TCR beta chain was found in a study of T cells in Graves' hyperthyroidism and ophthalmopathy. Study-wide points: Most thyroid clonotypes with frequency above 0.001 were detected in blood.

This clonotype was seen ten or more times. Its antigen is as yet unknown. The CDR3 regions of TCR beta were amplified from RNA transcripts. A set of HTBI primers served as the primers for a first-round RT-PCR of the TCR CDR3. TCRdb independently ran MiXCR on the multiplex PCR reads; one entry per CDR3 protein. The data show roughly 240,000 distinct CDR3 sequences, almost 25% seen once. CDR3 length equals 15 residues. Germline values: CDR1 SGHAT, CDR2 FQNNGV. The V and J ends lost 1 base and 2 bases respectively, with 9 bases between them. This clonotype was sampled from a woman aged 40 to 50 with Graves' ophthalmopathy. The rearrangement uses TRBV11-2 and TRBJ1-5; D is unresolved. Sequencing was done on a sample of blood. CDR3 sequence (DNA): TGTGCCAGCAGCTTAGTATTTCATGGCAATCAGCCCCAGCATTTT. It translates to CASSLVFHGNQPQHF.